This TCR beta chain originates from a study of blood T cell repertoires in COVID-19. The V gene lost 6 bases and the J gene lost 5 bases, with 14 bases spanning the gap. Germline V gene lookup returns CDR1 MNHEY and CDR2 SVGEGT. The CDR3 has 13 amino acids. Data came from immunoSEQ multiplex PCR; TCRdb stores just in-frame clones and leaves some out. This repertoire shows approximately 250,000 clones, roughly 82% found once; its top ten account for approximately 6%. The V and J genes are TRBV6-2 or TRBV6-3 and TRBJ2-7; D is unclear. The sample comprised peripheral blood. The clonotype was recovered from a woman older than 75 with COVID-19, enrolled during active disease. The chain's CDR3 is CASSPWASDEQYF. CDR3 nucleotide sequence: TGTGCCAGCAGCCCTTGGGCCTCGGACGAGCAGTACTTC.